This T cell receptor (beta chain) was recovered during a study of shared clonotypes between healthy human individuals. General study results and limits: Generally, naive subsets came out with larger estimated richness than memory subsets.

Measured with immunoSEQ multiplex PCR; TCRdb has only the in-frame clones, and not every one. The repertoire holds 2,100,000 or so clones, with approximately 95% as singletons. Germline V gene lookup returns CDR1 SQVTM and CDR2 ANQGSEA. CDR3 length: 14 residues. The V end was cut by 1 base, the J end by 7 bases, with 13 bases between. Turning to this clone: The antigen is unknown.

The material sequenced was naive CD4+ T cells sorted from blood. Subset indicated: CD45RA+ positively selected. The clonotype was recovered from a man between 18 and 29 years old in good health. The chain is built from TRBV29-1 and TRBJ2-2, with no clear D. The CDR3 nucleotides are TGCAGCGTTGAAGTCGGTCGGCCCGGCGGGGAGCTGTTTTTT. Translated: CSVEVGRPGGELFF.